This record looks at one T cell receptor beta chain sequence and its context. This entry comes from a study of T cells after posttransplantation cyclophosphamide. The protocol was immunoSEQ multiplex PCR, while the TCRdb copy is restricted to in-frame clones and leaves out a portion. The sample includes roughly 20,000 clones, roughly 70% of them seen just once. Busulfan-fludarabine conditioning, marrow transplant, and cyclophosphamide on days +3 and +4 were administered. The CDR3 length is 14 residues. Per the germline V gene, CDR1 is LNHNV and CDR2 is YYDKDF (reference sequence). The V end lost 0 bases, the J end lost 4 bases, and 9 bases lay between the germline ends.

The sequence was collected from a young adult male patient who received an allogeneic stem cell transplant from a related donor, was CMV-positive, and had acute GVHD only. Some T cells may be provided by the graft donor. The chain recombines TRBV15 with TRBJ1-1; no firm D call. The specimen was PBMCs, collected after an allogeneic stem cell transplant with post-transplant cyclophosphamide. The CDR3 DNA reads TGTGCCACCAGCAGAGAAGGAGGTACCACTGAAGCTTTCTTT. Amino acids: CATSREGGTTEAFF.